This TCR beta chain derives from a study of CD8 T cells in Susac syndrome. Purification of the CD8+ and CD4+ T cells relied on negative isolation, and TEMRA cells underwent FACS enrichment. Germline CDR1 LGHNA, CDR2 YNFKEQ. V was clipped by 0 bases and J by 3 bases, with 11 bases between them. This CDR3 has 15 amino acids. Random hexamers were used to reverse transcribe the RNA input (roughly 0.5 to 1 ug). Amplification of TCR beta CDR3 was carried out by immunoSEQ multiplex PCR, which covered 54 Vbeta and 13 Jbeta segments. TCRdb itself ran the immunoSEQ multiplex PCR reads through MiXCR, one entry per CDR3 protein. This table holds roughly 200,000 distinct CDR3 sequences, approximately 94% found once.

Sequences were obtained from CD4+ T cells from PBMCs. The rearrangement links TRBV4-2 to TRBJ1-2, with D uncertain. This sequence originates from a human donor in good health. This CDR3 is CASSQDHRRDYGYTF. CDR3 DNA: TGTGCCAGCAGCCAAGATCATCGGAGAGACTATGGCTACACCTTC.